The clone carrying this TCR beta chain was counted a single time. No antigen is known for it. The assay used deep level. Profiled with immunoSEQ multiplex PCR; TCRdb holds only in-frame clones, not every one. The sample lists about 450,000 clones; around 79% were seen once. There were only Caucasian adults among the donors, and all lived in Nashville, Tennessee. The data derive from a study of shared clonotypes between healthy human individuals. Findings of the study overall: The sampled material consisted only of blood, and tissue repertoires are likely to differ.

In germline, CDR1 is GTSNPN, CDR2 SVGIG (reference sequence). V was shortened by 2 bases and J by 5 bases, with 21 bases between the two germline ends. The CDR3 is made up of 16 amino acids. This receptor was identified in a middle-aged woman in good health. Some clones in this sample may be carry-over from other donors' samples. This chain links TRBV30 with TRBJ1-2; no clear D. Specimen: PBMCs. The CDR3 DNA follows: TGTGCCTGGAGTTGGATGGTGGCGGCCGCGAGTTATGGCTACACCTTC. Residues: CAWSWMVAAASYGYTF.